A single sample is the source of the 28 T cell receptor beta chains below, sequenced in a study of PD-1 blockade in classical Hodgkin lymphoma. Every patient was affected by relapse after autologous stem cell transplantation, while exposure to brentuximab vedotin was not uniform. Libraries were prepared by immunoSEQ multiplex PCR; TCRdb keeps only in-frame clonotypes and omits some of them. Of about 41,000 clones listed, 65% to 80% are singletons. The sequencing used peripheral blood mononuclear cells (PBMCs), collected at baseline. These TCRs come from a human donor with classical Hodgkin lymphoma.

The chain has TRBV19 and TRBJ2-7; TRBD1 matches at 10 bases. The CDR3 length is 16 residues. The ends lost 8 bases at V and 2 bases at J; junction bases unmatched: 12. Looked up from germline, CDR1 is LNHDA and CDR2 is SQIVND (reference sequence). The CDR3, as DNA: TGTGCCAGTGGGAGAACTTCGGGACAGGGGCCCTACGAGCAGTACTTC. Encoded protein: CASGRTSGQGPYEQYF. The entire variable domain, with the rest obtained from reference TRBV19 and TRBJ2-7, is as follows: DGGITQSPKYLFRKEGQNVTLSCEQNLNHDAMYWYRQDPGQGLRLIYYSQIVNDFQKGDIAEGYSVSREKKESFPLTVTSAQKNPTAFYLCASGRTSGQGPYEQYFGPGTRLTVT.

The V gene is TRBV28, the J gene TRBJ1-1; TRBD1 might be the D (5 bases). Trimming took off 6 bases at V and 1 base at J, with 12 bases between the two ends. CDR1 and CDR2 from the germline V gene are MDHEN and SYDVKM. The CDR3 sequence is 14 residues long. The CDR3 DNA is TGTGCCAGCAGCATGGGACGGCCGAACACTGAAGCTTTCTTT. Translation gives CASSMGRPNTEAFF. Filled out from reference TRBV28 and TRBJ1-1, the complete variable domain reads DVKVTQSSRYLVKRTGEKVFLECVQDMDHENMFWYRQDPGLGLRLIYFSYDVKMKEKGDIPEGYSVSREKKERFSLILESASTNQTSMYLCASSMGRPNTEAFFGQGTRLTVV.

The genes are TRBV4-1 and TRBJ2-3; TRBD2 matches at 9 bases. CDR3 length: 18 amino acids. Germline V CDR1 and CDR2: MGHRA, YSYEKL. Trimming cost V 4 bases and J 2 bases; bases outside gene matches: 13. CDR3 protein: CASSLQPGSSGTTDTQYF. The DNA for the CDR3 is TGCGCCAGCAGCCTGCAACCGGGCTCTAGCGGGACCACAGATACGCAGTATTTT.

This clone was observed a single time. At the DNA level, this CDR3 is encoded by other sequences in the same sample as well. The chain recombines TRBV27 with TRBJ1-2; TRBD1 might be the D (6 bases). CDR3 length: 14 amino acids. Germline V gives CDR1 MNHEY, CDR2 SMNVEV (reference sequence). V was shortened by 3 bases and J by 4 bases, with 12 bases between the two germline ends. The CDR3 region is CASSFLGGGYGYTF. DNA for the CDR3: TGTGCCAGCAGTTTCCTGGGGGGCGGCTATGGCTACACCTTC.

About this clone: Other DNA sequences within the sample encode an identical CDR3. V usage is TRBV28 and J usage is TRBJ2-7; either TRBD1 or TRBD2 may supply D (5 bases each). Germline loops: CDR1 MDHEN, CDR2 SYDVKM. Trimming removed 6 bases from V and 7 bases from J, with 10 bases in between. The CDR3 runs to 11 residues. The CDR3 coding sequence is TGTGCCAGCAGCCTGAGGGGAGAGCAGTACTTC. Protein: CASSLRGEQYF.

The rearrangement links TRBV9 to TRBJ2-7, with TRBD1 as a possible D gene (5 bases). Trimming removed 0 bases at V and 0 bases at J, with 13 bases between. This CDR3 has 16 residues. CDR1 SGDLS and CDR2 YYNGEE come from the germline V gene. In nucleotides, the CDR3 is TGTGCCAGCAGCGTAGATAATGGCCAGGGCTCCTACGAGCAGTACTTC. Residues: CASSVDNGQGSYEQYF.

This clone came up once. This chain joins TRBV6-6 and TRBJ1-4; the match to TRBD1 covers 7 bases. This CDR3 contains 16 residues. Germline-derived CDR1 and CDR2 are MNHNY and SVGAGI (reference sequence). With V trimmed by 4 bases and J by 5 bases, 10 bases remained unmatched. CDR3 DNA sequence: TGTGCCAGCAGTTTGTTCCGACAGGGCGGGAATGAAAAACTGTTTTTT. This codes for CASSLFRQGGNEKLFF.

CDR3 in DNA: TGTGCCAGCAGCGGCCTAGCGGGAGGGCGGGAGACCCAGTACTTC. It translates to CASSGLAGGRETQYF. The chain combines TRBV9 with TRBJ2-5; 12 bases agree with TRBD2. Germline loops: CDR1 SGDLS, CDR2 YYNGEE. The CDR3 totals 15 residues. V gave up 3 bases and J gave up 5 bases; unmatched junction bases: 5.

This clone was detected once. The chain employs TRBV27 and TRBJ2-3; no firm D call. The CDR3 is 13 amino acids. Trimming removed 11 bases at V and 3 bases at J, with 15 bases between. Germline lookup yields CDR1 MNHEY and CDR2 SMNVEV (reference sequence). The CDR3 DNA sequence: TGTGCCTCCAAGTTCGGGTTGACAGATACGCAGTATTTT. Translation: CASKFGLTDTQYF.

The V call is TRBV30, the J call TRBJ2-3; D may be TRBD2 (6 bases). Germline V gene lookup returns CDR1 GTSNPN and CDR2 SVGIG (reference sequence). Trimming removed 5 bases from V and 10 bases from J, with 16 bases in between. This CDR3 region has 12 residues. The DNA of the CDR3 is TGTGCCTGGGGGCCGGGGGTATATCCGCAGTATTTT. Encoded protein: CAWGPGVYPQYF. The full variable domain, with the rest looked up from reference TRBV30 and TRBJ2-3, is SQTIHQWPATLVQPVGSPLSLECTVEGTSNPNLYWYRQAAGRGLQLLFYSVGIGQISSEVPQNLSASRPQDRQFILSSKKLLLSDSGFYLCAWGPGVYPQYFGPGTRLTVL.

The chain couples TRBV5-6 to TRBJ1-2; no reliable D call. This CDR3 is 13 amino acids long. Looked up from germline, CDR1 is SGHDT and CDR2 is YYEEEE. Trimming stripped 7 bases from V and 2 bases from J, with 12 bases between. CDR3 coding DNA: TGTGCCAGCTCACTCGGGTCGAACTATGGCTACACCTTC. It specifies CASSLGSNYGYTF.

This chain joins TRBV18 and TRBJ2-3; D tentatively fits TRBD1 or TRBD2 (6 bases each). Germline CDR1 KGHSH, CDR2 LQKENI. This CDR3 contains 14 residues. V shed 1 base and J shed 4 bases, with 9 bases lying between them. CDR3: CASSPQGGSDTQYF. CDR3 nucleotide sequence: TGTGCCAGCTCACCACAGGGGGGCTCAGATACGCAGTATTTT.

Written as DNA, the CDR3 is TGTGCCAGCAGCTTATACGGGGGATCCTCGGGGAATGAGCAGTTCTTC. It encodes CASSLYGGSSGNEQFF. The chain employs TRBV7-9 and TRBJ2-1, with a tentative D call TRBD2 (6 bases). This CDR3 spans 16 amino acids. The V end was cut by 2 bases, the J end by 7 bases, with 18 bases between. Germline lookup yields CDR1 SEHNR and CDR2 FQNEAQ (reference sequence).

This sequence joins TRBV28 and TRBJ1-2; D is undetermined. This CDR3 is built from 12 residues. Trimming left V 5 bases short and J 6 bases short, with 10 bases between. The germline gives CDR1 MDHEN, CDR2 SYDVKM. CDR3 protein: CASSGRVDGYTF. In DNA form, the CDR3 reads TGTGCCAGCAGTGGAAGAGTTGATGGCTACACCTTC.

This sequence joins TRBV18 and TRBJ1-5; 9 bases agree with TRBD1. CDR3 length: 17 amino acids. Trimming removed 4 bases from V and 1 base from J; junction bases left unmatched: 8. Germline V gene lookup returns CDR1 KGHSH and CDR2 LQKENI. The CDR3 DNA reads TGTGCCAGCTCACGCAACTTGGGACAGGGAAGCAATCAGCCCCAGCATTTT. It specifies CASSRNLGQGSNQPQHF.

The chain joins TRBV9 to TRBJ1-1; D call uncertain. Per germline, CDR1 SGDLS and CDR2 YYNGEE. The CDR3 spans 14 residues. V was cut by 4 bases and J by 3 bases, with 13 bases left in between. CDR3 DNA sequence: TGTGCCAGCAGCCCGGGGAGATTTGACACTGAAGCTTTCTTT. Translating it yields CASSPGRFDTEAFF.

V is TRBV5-4 and J is TRBJ2-5; D is unclear. The CDR3 extends over 12 amino acids. V was cut by 4 bases and J by 0 bases, with 4 bases left in between. The germline V gene has CDR1 SGHNT and CDR2 YYREEE (reference sequence). CDR3 sequence reads: CASSIDQETQYF. CDR3 DNA: TGTGCCAGCAGCATAGACCAAGAGACCCAGTACTTC.

This chain connects TRBV6-6 to TRBJ1-6, with 11 positions matching TRBD1. Per germline, CDR1 MNHNY and CDR2 SVGAGI (reference sequence). The CDR3 loop spans 16 amino acids. The junction had 9 bases not matched to a gene; V was cut back by 7 bases and J by 7 bases. The CDR3 loop reads CASNTGQGGFNSPLHF. In nucleotides, the CDR3 is TGTGCCAGCAATACGGGACAGGGGGGTTTCAATTCACCCCTCCACTTT.

The J gene is TRBJ2-7, the V gene TRBV9; TRBD1 is a possible D gene (7 bases). Germline lookup yields CDR1 SGDLS and CDR2 YYNGEE. V lost 4 bases and J 6 bases, leaving 14 bases between the germline ends. CDR3 length: 13 amino acids. CDR3: CASSPRQGGEQYF. CDR3 DNA: TGTGCCAGCAGCCCTCGACAGGGAGGCGAGCAGTACTTC.

J is TRBJ2-5 and V is TRBV28, with 11 bases that match TRBD2. Germline V gene lookup returns CDR1 MDHEN and CDR2 SYDVKM. The V and J ends lost 2 bases and 3 bases, in that order; junction bases with no gene match: 5. This CDR3 is 16 amino acids long. The CDR3 protein is CASSLLISGREETQYF. The CDR3 bases are TGTGCCAGCAGTTTACTTATTAGCGGGAGGGAAGAGACCCAGTACTTC.

V and J are TRBV9 and TRBJ2-5; D may be TRBD1 (5 bases). CDR1 SGDLS and CDR2 YYNGEE come from the germline V gene. The CDR3 covers 15 residues. Trimming left V 0 bases short and J 7 bases short, with 16 bases between. This CDR3 is CASSVEGWLARTQYF. The DNA of the CDR3 is TGTGCCAGCAGCGTAGAGGGGTGGCTGGCCAGGACCCAGTACTTC.

The chain carries TRBV10-3 and TRBJ2-1; 8 nucleotides line up with TRBD1. With 2 bases clipped from V and 8 bases from J, the junction kept 5 bases outside the gene matches. In germline, CDR1 is ENHRY, CDR2 SYGVKD. CDR3 length equals 14 residues. Here the CDR3 reads CAISELDRADEQFF. CDR3 sequence (DNA): TGTGCCATCAGTGAGCTGGACAGGGCGGATGAGCAGTTCTTC.

J is TRBJ1-2 and V is TRBV6-5, with D tentatively TRBD1 (5 bases). This CDR3 comprises 11 residues. CDR1 and CDR2 from the germline V gene are MNHEY and SVGAGI. The CDR3 spells CAVAGNYGYTF. The CDR3 nucleotides are TGTGCAGTTGCAGGGAACTATGGCTACACCTTC.

The genes are TRBV18 and TRBJ2-1; D gene unclear. The germline V and J ends were trimmed by 4 bases and 7 bases, with 11 bases remaining between them. The V gene's germline CDR1 is KGHSH and CDR2 LQKENI. This CDR3 spans 13 amino acids. Here the CDR3 reads CASSLAGSNEQFF. DNA of the CDR3: TGTGCCAGCTCACTGGCTGGTTCAAATGAGCAGTTCTTC.

The rearrangement uses TRBV11-3 and TRBJ2-5; a weak D match, TRBD1 (5 bases). The CDR3 contains 13 residues. Germline CDR1 and CDR2: SGHNT and YENEEA. V dropped 5 bases and J dropped 4 bases, with 11 bases sitting between them. This CDR3 is CASSTGQGETQYF. The CDR3 coding sequence is TGTGCCAGCAGCACTGGACAAGGAGAGACCCAGTACTTC.

The rearrangement joins TRBV18 to TRBJ1-1; unclear D gene. In germline, CDR1 is KGHSH, CDR2 LQKENI. V dropped 4 bases and J dropped 1 base, with 7 bases sitting between them. This CDR3 contains 13 residues. Here the CDR3 reads CASSQTENTEAFF. The DNA for the CDR3 is TGTGCCAGCTCACAGACGGAGAACACTGAAGCTTTCTTT.

This clone is deemed large (0.1 to 1%). The V and J genes are TRBV19 and TRBJ1-1; 8 positions match TRBD1. This CDR3 has 13 residues. V was clipped by 5 bases and J by 4 bases; unmatched bases: 3. Germline-derived CDR1 and CDR2 are LNHDA and SQIVND (reference sequence). For the CDR3, the DNA is TGTGCCAGTAGTGACAGGGGTTTCACTGAAGCTTTCTTT. Its translation: CASSDRGFTEAFF.

This chain joins TRBV28 and TRBJ2-2; maybe TRBD1 (6 bases). CDR3 length: 14 amino acids. Germline V gives CDR1 MDHEN, CDR2 SYDVKM. The CDR3 protein is CVNSKGQNTGELFF. Written as DNA, the CDR3 is TGTGTCAACTCAAAGGGACAGAACACCGGGGAGCTGTTTTTT.